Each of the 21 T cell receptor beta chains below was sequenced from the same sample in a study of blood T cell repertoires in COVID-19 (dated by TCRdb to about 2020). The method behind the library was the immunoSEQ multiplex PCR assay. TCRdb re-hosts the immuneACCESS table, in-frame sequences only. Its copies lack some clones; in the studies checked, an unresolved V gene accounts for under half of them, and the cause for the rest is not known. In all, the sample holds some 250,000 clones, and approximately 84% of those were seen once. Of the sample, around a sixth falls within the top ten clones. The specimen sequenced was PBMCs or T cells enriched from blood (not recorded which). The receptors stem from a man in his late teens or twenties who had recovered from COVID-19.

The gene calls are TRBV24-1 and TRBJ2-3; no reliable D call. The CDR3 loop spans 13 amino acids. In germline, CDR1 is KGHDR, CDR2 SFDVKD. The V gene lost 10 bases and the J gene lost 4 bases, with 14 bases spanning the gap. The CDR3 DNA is TGTGCCACAAAAACTCGATTCCCAGATACGCAGTATTTT. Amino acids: CATKTRFPDTQYF.

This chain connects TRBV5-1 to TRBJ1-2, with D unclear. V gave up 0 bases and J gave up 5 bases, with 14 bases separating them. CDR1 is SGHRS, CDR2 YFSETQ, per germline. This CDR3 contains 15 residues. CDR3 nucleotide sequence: TGCGCCAGCAGCTTGGTGTCGCCAGAGACATATGGCTACACCTTC. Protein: CASSLVSPETYGYTF. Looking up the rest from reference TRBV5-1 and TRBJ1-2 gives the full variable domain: KAGVTQTPRYLIKTRGQQVTLSCSPISGHRSVSWYQQTPGQGLQFLFEYFSETQRNKGNFPGRFSGRQFSNSRSEMNVSTLELGDSALYLCASSLVSPETYGYTFGSGTRLTVV.

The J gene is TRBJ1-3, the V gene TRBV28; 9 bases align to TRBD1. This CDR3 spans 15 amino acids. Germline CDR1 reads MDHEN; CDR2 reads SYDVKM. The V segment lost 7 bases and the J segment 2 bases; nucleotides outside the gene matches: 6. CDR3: CASTTGGFAGNTIYF. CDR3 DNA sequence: TGTGCCAGCACTACAGGGGGCTTTGCTGGAAACACCATATATTTT.

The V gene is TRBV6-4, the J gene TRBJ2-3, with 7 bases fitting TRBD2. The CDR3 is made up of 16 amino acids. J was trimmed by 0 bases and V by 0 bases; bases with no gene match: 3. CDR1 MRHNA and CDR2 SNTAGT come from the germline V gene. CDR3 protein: CASSDSERGSTDTQYF. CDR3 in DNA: TGTGCCAGCAGTGACTCGGAGCGGGGCAGCACAGATACGCAGTATTTT.

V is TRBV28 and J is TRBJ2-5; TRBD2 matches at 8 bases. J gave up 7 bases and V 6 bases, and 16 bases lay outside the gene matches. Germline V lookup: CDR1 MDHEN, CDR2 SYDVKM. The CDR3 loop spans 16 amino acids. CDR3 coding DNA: TGTGCCAGCAGGGCCGGGACTAGTTGGGGGGCGGGGACCCAGTACTTC. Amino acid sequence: CASRAGTSWGAGTQYF.

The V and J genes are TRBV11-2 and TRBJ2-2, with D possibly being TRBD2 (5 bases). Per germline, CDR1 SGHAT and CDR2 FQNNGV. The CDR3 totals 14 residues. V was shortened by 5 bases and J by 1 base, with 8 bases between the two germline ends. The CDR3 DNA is TGTGCCAGCAGCCATGGAGGGAACACCGGGGAGCTGTTTTTT. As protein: CASSHGGNTGELFF. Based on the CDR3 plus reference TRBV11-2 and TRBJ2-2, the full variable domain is EAGVAQSPRYKIIEKRQSVAFWCNPISGHATLYWYQQILGQGPKLLIQFQNNGVVDDSQLPKDRFSAERLKGVDSTLKIQPAKLEDSAVYLCASSHGGNTGELFFGEGSRLTVL.

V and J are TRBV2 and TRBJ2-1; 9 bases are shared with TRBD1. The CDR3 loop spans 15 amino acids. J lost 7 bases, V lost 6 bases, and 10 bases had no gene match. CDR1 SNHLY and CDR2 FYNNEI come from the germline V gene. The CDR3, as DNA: TGTGCCAGCAGCCCTCGACAGGGGGATAGTAATGAGCAGTTCTTC. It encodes CASSPRQGDSNEQFF.

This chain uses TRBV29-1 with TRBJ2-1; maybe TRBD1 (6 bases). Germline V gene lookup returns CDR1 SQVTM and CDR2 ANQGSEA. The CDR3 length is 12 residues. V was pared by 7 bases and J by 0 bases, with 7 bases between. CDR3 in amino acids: CSETGSYNEQFF. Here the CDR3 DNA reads TGCAGCGAGACAGGCTCCTACAATGAGCAGTTCTTC.

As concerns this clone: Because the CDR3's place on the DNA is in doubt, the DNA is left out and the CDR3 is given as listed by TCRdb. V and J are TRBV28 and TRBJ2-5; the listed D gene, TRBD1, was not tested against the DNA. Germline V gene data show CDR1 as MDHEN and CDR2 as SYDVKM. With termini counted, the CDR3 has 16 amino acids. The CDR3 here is CASSSSTEGAQETQYF.

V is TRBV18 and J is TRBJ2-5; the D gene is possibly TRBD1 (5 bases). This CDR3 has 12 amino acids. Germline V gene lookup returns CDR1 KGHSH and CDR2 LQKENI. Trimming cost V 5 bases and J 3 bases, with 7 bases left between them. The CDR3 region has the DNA TGTGCCAGCTCAGCCAGGGAAGAGACCCAGTACTTC. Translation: CASSAREETQYF.

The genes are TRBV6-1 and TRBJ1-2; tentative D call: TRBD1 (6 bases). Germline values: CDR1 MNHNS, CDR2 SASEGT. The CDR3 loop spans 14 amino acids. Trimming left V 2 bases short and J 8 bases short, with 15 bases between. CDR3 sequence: CASSERGGAGGYTF. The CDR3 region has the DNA TGTGCCAGCAGTGAACGGGGGGGCGCGGGAGGCTACACCTTC.

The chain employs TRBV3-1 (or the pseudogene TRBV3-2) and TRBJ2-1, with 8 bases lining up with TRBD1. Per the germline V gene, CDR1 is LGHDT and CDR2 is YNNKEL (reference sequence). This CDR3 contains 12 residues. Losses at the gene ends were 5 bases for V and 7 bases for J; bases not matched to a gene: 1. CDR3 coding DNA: TGTGCCAGCAGCTACAGGGGGAATGAGCAGTTCTTC. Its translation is CASSYRGNEQFF.

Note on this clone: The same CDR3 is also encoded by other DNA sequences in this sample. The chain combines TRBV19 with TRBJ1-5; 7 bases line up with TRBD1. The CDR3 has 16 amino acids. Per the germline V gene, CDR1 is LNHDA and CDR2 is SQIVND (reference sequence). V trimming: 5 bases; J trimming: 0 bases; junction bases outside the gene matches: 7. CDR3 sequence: CASSPRQGNSNQPQHF. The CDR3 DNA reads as TGTGCCAGTAGTCCCCGACAGGGAAATAGCAATCAGCCCCAGCATTTT.

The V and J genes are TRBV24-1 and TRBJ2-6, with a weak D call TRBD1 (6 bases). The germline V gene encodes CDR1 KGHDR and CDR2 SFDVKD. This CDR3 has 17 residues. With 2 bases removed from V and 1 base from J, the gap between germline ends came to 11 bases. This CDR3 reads CATSDSSGVSGANVLTF. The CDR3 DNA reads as TGTGCCACCAGTGATTCATCAGGGGTATCTGGGGCCAACGTCCTGACTTTC.

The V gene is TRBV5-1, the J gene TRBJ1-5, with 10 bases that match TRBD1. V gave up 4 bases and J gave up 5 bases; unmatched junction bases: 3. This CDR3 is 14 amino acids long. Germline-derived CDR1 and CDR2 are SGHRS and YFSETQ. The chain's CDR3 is CASSGGTGDQPQHF. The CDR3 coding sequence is TGCGCCAGCAGCGGGGGGACAGGGGATCAGCCCCAGCATTTT.

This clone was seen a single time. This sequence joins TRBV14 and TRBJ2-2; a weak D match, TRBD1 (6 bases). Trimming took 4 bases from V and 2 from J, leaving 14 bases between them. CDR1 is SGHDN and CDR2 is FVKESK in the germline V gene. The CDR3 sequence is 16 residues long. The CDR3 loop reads CASSPTGTLNTGELFF. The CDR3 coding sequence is TGTGCCAGCAGCCCCACAGGGACCTTAAACACCGGGGAGCTGTTTTTT.

CDR3 DNA sequence: TGTGCCAGCAGTCAGGGGCGGACTGAAGCTTTCTTT. It codes for CASSQGRTEAFF. This chain connects TRBV2 to TRBJ1-1, with a possible D match to TRBD1 (6 bases). The CDR3 runs 12 residues. Germline CDR1 and CDR2: SNHLY and FYNNEI. The ends were cut back, 5 bases at V and 5 bases at J, with 9 bases in the middle.

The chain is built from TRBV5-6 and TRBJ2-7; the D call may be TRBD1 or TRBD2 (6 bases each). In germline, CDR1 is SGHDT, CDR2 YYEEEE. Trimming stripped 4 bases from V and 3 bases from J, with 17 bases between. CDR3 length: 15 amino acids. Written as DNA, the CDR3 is TGTGCCAGCAGCCTGGAGGGACAAGTTATCTACGAGCAGTACTTC. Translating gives CASSLEGQVIYEQYF.

CDR3 sequence (DNA): TGTGCCAGCAGCCAACAAGGACTAGCGGGGGGCGGCGGTGAGCAGTTCTTC. This sequence encodes CASSQQGLAGGGGEQFF. The rearrangement links TRBV4-2 to TRBJ2-1, with 14 bases matching TRBD2. Looked up from germline, CDR1 is LGHNA and CDR2 is YNFKEQ. This CDR3 contains 17 residues. The ends lost 2 bases at V and 9 bases at J; junction bases unmatched: 9.

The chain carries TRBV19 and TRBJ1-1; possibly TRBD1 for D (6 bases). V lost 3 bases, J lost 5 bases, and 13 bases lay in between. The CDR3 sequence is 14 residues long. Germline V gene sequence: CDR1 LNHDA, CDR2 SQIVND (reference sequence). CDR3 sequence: CASSIAPQGTEAFF. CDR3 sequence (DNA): TGTGCCAGTAGTATCGCCCCCCAGGGGACTGAAGCTTTCTTT.

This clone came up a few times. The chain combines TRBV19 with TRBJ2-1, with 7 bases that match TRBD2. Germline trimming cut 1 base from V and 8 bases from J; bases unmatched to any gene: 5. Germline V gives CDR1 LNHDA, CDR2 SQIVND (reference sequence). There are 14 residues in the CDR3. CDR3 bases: TGTGCCAGTAGTATAGGCGGGAGTGCGGATGAGCAGTTCTTC. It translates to CASSIGGSADEQFF. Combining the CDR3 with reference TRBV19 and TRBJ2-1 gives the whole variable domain DGGITQSPKYLFRKEGQNVTLSCEQNLNHDAMYWYRQDPGQGLRLIYYSQIVNDFQKGDIAEGYSVSREKKESFPLTVTSAQKNPTAFYLCASSIGGSADEQFFGPGTRLTVL.